This T cell receptor (beta chain) was recorded in a study of shared clonotypes between healthy human individuals. Measured with immunoSEQ multiplex PCR; TCRdb has only the in-frame clones, and not every one. The table shows more than 850,000 clones, with more than 75% occurring only once. CDR1 and CDR2 from the germline V gene are SEHNR and FQNEAQ (reference sequence). The CDR3 is 14 amino acids. Trimming removed 1 base from V and 7 bases from J, with 10 bases in between. The chain couples TRBV7-9 to TRBJ1-4, with D possibly being TRBD1 (5 bases). Sequenced sample: memory CD4+ T cells from PBMCs. Subset specified: CD45RA-negative fraction. The source of this sequence is a young man in good health. Some clones in this sample may be carry-over from other donors' samples. The CDR3 bases are TGTGCCAGCAGCTTAGTAGGGGCTGGTGAAAAACTGTTTTTT. Translation gives CASSLVGAGEKLFF.